These 5 T cell receptor beta chains share one sample of origin, sequenced in a study of OX40 agonist ivuxolimab in advanced cancers. Sequenced by immunoSEQ multiplex PCR; TCRdb stores in-frame clones only, minus some. The sample has about 61,000 clones, over 80% seen once. The sequencing used CD4+ or CD8+ T cells sorted from blood, collected in a trial of the OX40 agonist ivuxolimab. These receptors came from an adult with an advanced solid tumor such as melanoma, head and neck, liver or kidney cancer.

This chain links TRBV6-5 with TRBJ2-7, with a weak D call TRBD1 (6 bases). Germline-derived CDR1 and CDR2 are MNHEY and SVGAGI. The germline V and J ends were trimmed by 0 bases and 2 bases, with 11 bases remaining between them. The CDR3 totals 15 residues. The CDR3: CASSYSMSGAYEQYF. In nucleotides, the CDR3 is TGTGCCAGCAGTTACTCGATGTCAGGGGCCTACGAGCAGTACTTC.

This chain connects TRBV21-1 to TRBJ2-4. TRBV21-1 is a listed pseudogene. The CDR3 consists of 18 residues. CDR3 amino acids: CASSKATRHPDGKNIQYF. The DNA of the CDR3 is TGTGCCAGCAGCAAAGCTACTCGGCATCCGGACGGCAAAAACATTCAGTACTTC.

The chain recombines TRBV19 with TRBJ1-5; no firm D call. Trimming left V 3 bases short and J 11 bases short, with 8 bases between. Germline CDR1 LNHDA, CDR2 SQIVND (reference sequence). The CDR3 spans 11 residues. The CDR3 region is CASSISRTQHF. In nucleotides, the CDR3 is TGTGCCAGTAGTATCAGTAGGACCCAGCATTTT.

This chain joins TRBV6-1 and TRBJ2-3, with no clear D. V lost 5 bases and J 2 bases, leaving 11 bases between the germline ends. The germline CDR1 and CDR2 sequences are MNHNS and SASEGT. The length of the CDR3 is 14 residues. This chain's CDR3 is CASSSLKPTDTQYF. As DNA, the CDR3 is TGTGCCAGCAGTTCTCTTAAGCCCACAGATACGCAGTATTTT.

CDR3 loop: CASSEGTVQRETQYF. Here the CDR3 DNA reads TGTGCCAGCAGTGAAGGGACGGTCCAGAGGGAGACCCAGTACTTC. V gene TRBV2 combines with J gene TRBJ2-5; D remains unclear. Germline V gives CDR1 SNHLY, CDR2 FYNNEI. V lost 1 base and J 5 bases, leaving 14 bases between the germline ends. This CDR3 is built from 15 residues.